This passage covers 29 T cell receptor beta chains from one sample sequenced in a study of HIV-infected patients and healthy controls. TCRdb used MiXCR to reprocess the 5' RACE reads, holding one entry per CDR3 protein. The sample includes about 17,000 distinct CDR3 sequences, 16% of them seen just once. The sample was CD8+ T cells from blood. These receptors all stem from a human donor in good health.

The table lists this clonotype with many counts. The V and J genes are TRBV5-6 and TRBJ2-3; a weak D match, TRBD2 (7 bases). Germline V gene data show CDR1 as SGHDT and CDR2 as YYEEEE. This CDR3 is 14 amino acids long. V was shortened by 2 bases and J by 4 bases, with 11 bases between the two germline ends. CDR3 protein: CASSFWGGPDTQYF. In DNA form, the CDR3 reads TGTGCCAGCAGCTTTTGGGGGGGCCCAGATACGCAGTATTTT.

This chain links TRBV3-1 with TRBJ2-5; 10 bases align to TRBD2. The CDR3 is 17 residues long. V lost 0 bases and J lost 7; bases outside the gene matches: 11. Germline CDR1 is LGHDT and CDR2 is YNNKEL (reference sequence). CDR3 sequence: CASSQDFLAGVTGTQYF. CDR3 bases: TGTGCCAGCAGCCAAGATTTCCTAGCGGGAGTCACTGGGACCCAGTACTTC.

By frequency in the sample, this clonotype is medium-sized. The chain uses TRBV12-3 or TRBV12-4 and TRBJ2-1; tentative D call: TRBD2 (7 bases). Trimming cost V 3 bases and J 10 bases, with 13 bases left between them. This CDR3 comprises 13 residues. CDR3 loop: CASSFGGRGEQFF. As DNA, the CDR3 is TGTGCCAGCAGTTTCGGGGGGCGAGGGGAGCAGTTCTTC.

This clonotype was detected many times. The gene calls are TRBV3-1 and TRBJ2-2, with 9 positions matching TRBD1. Looked up from germline, CDR1 is LGHDT and CDR2 is YNNKEL (reference sequence). Trimming removed 1 base from V and 3 bases from J; junction bases left unmatched: 6. This CDR3 contains 17 residues. The CDR3 bases are TGTGCCAGCAGCCAAGGAGACAGGGGGACGGACACCGGGGAGCTGTTTTTT. Translation: CASSQGDRGTDTGELFF.

This clonotype was seen many times. The rearrangement links TRBV19 to TRBJ1-6; 8 bases agree with TRBD1. Germline trimming cut 6 bases from V and 5 bases from J; bases unmatched to any gene: 3. Germline V gives CDR1 LNHDA, CDR2 SQIVND (reference sequence). The CDR3 totals 14 residues. Here the CDR3 reads CASSGQGDNSPLHF. CDR3 DNA: TGTGCCAGTAGCGGACAGGGCGATAATTCACCCCTCCACTTT.

The J gene is TRBJ1-1, the V gene TRBV20-1, with a weak D call TRBD1 (5 bases). Germline assignment: CDR1 DFQATT and CDR2 SNEGSKA (reference sequence). The CDR3 length is 14 residues. The V end lost 1 base, the J end lost 3 bases, and 12 bases lay between the germline ends. The CDR3 here is CSARVQGYYTEAFF. The CDR3 region has the DNA TGCAGTGCTAGAGTCCAGGGATATTACACTGAAGCTTTCTTT.

This clonotype has a count of ten or more. The V gene is TRBV7-9, the J gene TRBJ2-7, with 8 positions matching TRBD1. Per germline, CDR1 SEHNR and CDR2 FQNEAQ (reference sequence). V was clipped by 5 bases and J by 5 bases; unmatched bases: 5. The CDR3 has 13 residues. The CDR3 DNA follows: TGTGCCAGCAGCCTGGGACAGGCTGACGAGCAGTACTTC. Translated: CASSLGQADEQYF.

This clonotype is medium-sized in the sample. The chain uses TRBV6-2 or TRBV6-3 and TRBJ2-1, with 10 bases fitting TRBD2. The CDR3 has 15 amino acids. V lost 5 bases to trimming and J lost 4 bases; unmatched junction nucleotides: 5. Germline V CDR1 and CDR2: MNHEY, SVGEGT. The CDR3, as DNA: TGTGCCAGCAGTGTGAGCGGGGGGGAGTACAATGAGCAGTTCTTC. The encoded protein is CASSVSGGEYNEQFF.

V gene TRBV29-1 combines with J gene TRBJ2-2; TRBD1 is a possible D gene (5 bases). The CDR3 extends over 15 amino acids. CDR1 SQVTM and CDR2 ANQGSEA come from the germline V gene. Deletions cut 7 bases from V and 1 base from J, with 16 bases between. The CDR3: CSAHDSALNTGELFF. The DNA of the CDR3 is TGCAGCGCCCATGACAGCGCCTTGAACACCGGGGAGCTGTTTTTT.

There are a few counts of this clonotype. The chain is built from TRBV5-6 and TRBJ2-1, with TRBD2 matching over 12 bases. The CDR3 has 17 amino acids. V dropped 4 bases and J dropped 9; count of bases not matched to a gene: 14. Germline CDR1 SGHDT, CDR2 YYEEEE. CDR3 loop: CASSIASSSGRAVEQFF. CDR3 sequence (DNA): TGTGCCAGCAGCATAGCTTCCTCTAGCGGGAGGGCCGTTGAGCAGTTCTTC.

This clonotype occurred many times. The J gene is TRBJ2-7, the V gene TRBV19; D perhaps matches TRBD1 (6 bases). The CDR3 runs 14 residues. The germline CDR1 and CDR2 sequences are LNHDA and SQIVND (reference sequence). V was trimmed by 3 bases and J by 0 bases, leaving 9 bases between them. The CDR3, as DNA: TGTGCCAGTAGTATGGGGGCCAGCTCCTACGAGCAGTACTTC. Amino acids: CASSMGASSYEQYF.

The table lists this clonotype with a few counts. The chain links TRBV4-3 to TRBJ1-1; D might be TRBD1 (5 bases). V was cut by 4 bases and J by 2 bases, with 5 bases left in between. Germline V gives CDR1 LGHNA, CDR2 YSLEER. The CDR3 loop spans 12 amino acids. In nucleotides, the CDR3 is TGCGCCAGCAGCCGGGGCAACACTGAAGCTTTCTTT. Protein product: CASSRGNTEAFF.

Only a few counts were recorded for this clonotype. The V call is TRBV4-3, the J call TRBJ2-1; 8 nucleotides match TRBD2. Germline V CDR1 and CDR2: LGHNA, YSLEER. The trim removed 1 base at V and 8 bases at J, leaving 7 bases unmatched. There are 15 residues in the CDR3. This CDR3 is CASSQASGLADEQFF. The CDR3 coding sequence is TGCGCCAGCAGCCAAGCCTCCGGACTAGCTGATGAGCAGTTCTTC.

The rearrangement links TRBV6-1 to TRBJ2-2; 7 bases agree with TRBD2. The CDR3 is 16 residues long. Germline trimming cut 3 bases from V and 4 bases from J; bases unmatched to any gene: 8. Germline CDR1 is MNHNS and CDR2 is SASEGT. CDR3: CASSDRGSRGTGELFF. The CDR3 coding sequence is TGTGCCAGCAGTGATCGCGGGAGTCGGGGCACCGGGGAGCTGTTTTTT.

This clonotype came up many times. J is TRBJ1-2 and V is TRBV5-3, with TRBD1 as a possible D gene (6 bases). TRBV5-3 is sorted into the ORF group, with uncertain function. Trimming shortened V by 0 bases and J by 4 bases, and 13 bases separated the two germline ends. The CDR3 is 15 amino acids. CDR3: CARSLVPGHLYGYTF. In nucleotides, the CDR3 is TGTGCCAGAAGCTTGGTTCCGGGACACCTCTATGGCTACACCTTC.

The table lists this clonotype with many counts. V and J are TRBV3-1 and TRBJ1-3; D is unresolved. CDR1 is LGHDT, CDR2 YNNKEL, per germline (reference sequence). This CDR3 is 15 amino acids long. Trimming took 0 bases from V and 0 from J, leaving 6 bases between them. The CDR3 loop is CASSQDFNSGNTIYF. The CDR3 DNA reads TGTGCCAGCAGCCAAGATTTCAACTCTGGAAACACCATATATTTT.

This clonotype was seen only a few times. The V and J genes are TRBV4-3 and TRBJ2-4; maybe TRBD2 (5 bases). This CDR3 region has 15 residues. The V end was cut by 0 bases, the J end by 7 bases, with 13 bases between. Germline V gene lookup returns CDR1 LGHNA and CDR2 YSLEER. The CDR3 reads CASSQDSGSGNIQYF. Written as DNA, the CDR3 is TGCGCCAGCAGCCAAGATTCCGGCTCGGGGAACATTCAGTACTTC.

This clonotype was recorded at least ten times. The J gene is TRBJ1-1, the V gene TRBV29-1; D ambiguous. The germline V gene encodes CDR1 SQVTM and CDR2 ANQGSEA. This CDR3 contains 12 residues. V was shortened by 2 bases and J by 1 base, with 5 bases between the two germline ends. CDR3 DNA: TGCAGCGTTGAATGGGGGAACACTGAAGCTTTCTTT. It translates to CSVEWGNTEAFF. Filled out from reference TRBV29-1 and TRBJ1-1, the complete variable domain reads SAVISQKPSRDICQRGTSLTIQCQVDSQVTMMFWYRQQPGQSLTLIATANQGSEATYESGFVIDKFPISRPNLTFSTLTVSNMSPEDSSIYLCSVEWGNTEAFFGQGTRLTVV.

This clonotype was counted at least ten times. The chain couples TRBV15 to TRBJ2-6; D is uncertain. CDR1 is LNHNV, CDR2 YYDKDF, per germline (reference sequence). This CDR3 region has 15 residues. The V and J ends lost 0 bases and 4 bases respectively, with 7 bases between them. The CDR3: CATSREGSGANVLTF. The DNA for the CDR3 is TGTGCCACCAGCAGAGAAGGGTCAGGGGCCAACGTCCTGACTTTC.

Ten or more counts support this clonotype. This chain uses TRBV20-1 with TRBJ2-7; D is undetermined. This CDR3 has 13 residues. V lost 5 bases and J 0 bases, leaving 11 bases between the germline ends. Germline V gene sequence: CDR1 DFQATT, CDR2 SNEGSKA (reference sequence). DNA of the CDR3: TGCAGTGCTCGATACTATGACTCCTACGAGCAGTACTTC. It specifies CSARYYDSYEQYF.

Ten or more counts support this clonotype. The J gene is TRBJ2-1, the V gene TRBV11-2, with 9 bases fitting TRBD2. CDR1 is SGHAT and CDR2 is FQNNGV in the germline V gene. The CDR3 length is 17 residues. V dropped 1 base and J dropped 8; count of bases not matched to a gene: 12. CDR3 nucleotides: TGTGCCAGCAGCTTAGGCAATGGGGGACTAGCTAGCTATGAGCAGTTCTTC. It encodes CASSLGNGGLASYEQFF.

A note on this clonotype: This may be a read error, as it is one base from a much larger clone. V is TRBV10-3 and J is TRBJ2-7; TRBD1 is a possible D gene (5 bases). From germline, CDR1 is ENHRY and CDR2 SYGVKD. This CDR3 spans 14 amino acids. CDR3 nucleotides: TGTGCCATCAGTGATTACCGACAGTCCTGCGAGCAGTACTTC. This sequence encodes CAISDYRQSCEQYF.

The chain recombines TRBV5-4 with TRBJ2-3; TRBD2 matches at 7 bases. This CDR3 spans 15 amino acids. With 0 bases clipped from V and 3 bases from J, the junction kept 4 bases outside the gene matches. Germline values: CDR1 SGHNT, CDR2 YYREEE (reference sequence). This CDR3 reads CASSLGVGGTDTQYF. CDR3 coding DNA: TGTGCCAGCAGCTTGGGTGTGGGAGGGACAGATACGCAGTATTTT.

The genes are TRBV29-1 and TRBJ1-1; 7 positions agree with TRBD1. CDR3 length: 18 amino acids. Germline loops: CDR1 SQVTM, CDR2 ANQGSEA. CDR3 in amino acids: CKMPSDRREEYINTEAFF. The CDR3 bases are TGCAAAATGCCCTCGGACAGGCGCGAGGAGTACATAAACACTGAAGCTTTCTTT.

This clonotype was seen more than once but under ten times. The chain links TRBV19 to TRBJ2-2, with D possibly being TRBD2 (5 bases). The germline V gene has CDR1 LNHDA and CDR2 SQIVND (reference sequence). V was trimmed by 6 bases and J by 5 bases, leaving 10 bases between them. The length of the CDR3 is 13 residues. CDR3: CASSSWETGELFF. In DNA form, the CDR3 reads TGTGCCAGTAGCTCGTGGGAGACCGGGGAGCTGTTTTTT. Combining the CDR3 with reference TRBV19 and TRBJ2-2 gives the whole variable domain DGGITQSPKYLFRKEGQNVTLSCEQNLNHDAMYWYRQDPGQGLRLIYYSQIVNDFQKGDIAEGYSVSREKKESFPLTVTSAQKNPTAFYLCASSSWETGELFFGEGSRLTVL.

This clonotype was found many times. The V call is TRBV4-3, the J call TRBJ1-1; 9 bases line up with TRBD1. The J segment lost 5 bases and the V segment lost 0 bases, leaving 7 bases of the junction unmatched. Germline CDR1 reads LGHNA; CDR2 reads YSLEER. The length of the CDR3 is 16 residues. The CDR3 spells CASSQDDGTGSTEAFF. DNA for the CDR3: TGCGCCAGCAGCCAAGACGACGGGACAGGGAGTACTGAAGCTTTCTTT.

This clonotype was recorded at least ten times. The CDR3 loop is CASSQDGPGLPGELFF. CDR3 bases: TGTGCCAGCAGCCAAGATGGGCCGGGTCTCCCCGGGGAGCTGTTTTTT. The rearrangement links TRBV5-6 to TRBJ2-2; the D is unclear. Germline CDR1 and CDR2: SGHDT and YYEEEE. V lost 4 bases, J lost 6 bases, and 19 bases lay in between. The CDR3 consists of 16 residues.

The CDR3 loop is CASSYLRIGTENQPQHF. The CDR3 nucleotides are TGTGCCAGCAGTTACCTAAGAATAGGGACAGAAAATCAGCCCCAGCATTTT. The chain joins TRBV6-6 to TRBJ1-5; 7 positions agree with TRBD1. The CDR3 length is 17 residues. Germline V gene lookup returns CDR1 MNHNY and CDR2 SVGAGI (reference sequence). After removal of 2 bases from V and 4 bases from J, the junction contained 11 bases not matched to a gene.

As regards this clonotype: This may arise from a read error, as a much more abundant clone is one base away. The V and J genes are TRBV28 and TRBJ1-4; no definite D call. CDR3 length: 12 amino acids. The germline V gene encodes CDR1 MDHEN and CDR2 SYDVKM. CDR3 in DNA: TGTGCCAGCAGTTTATGGGGTGAAAAACTGGTTTTT. Translating gives CASSLWGEKLVF.